This T cell receptor beta chain was identified during a study of blood T cells in healthy people across ages. Study-level background: In model experiments, template switching was able to capture about one barcoded beta molecule for every two T cells that were present.

This clonotype was counted only a few times. The CDR3 has 14 residues. The V and J ends lost 6 bases and 0 bases respectively, with 10 bases between them. The germline V gene has CDR1 LGHDT and CDR2 YNNKEL (reference sequence). The second PCR ran about 6 to 12 cycles with a sample-barcoded 5' primer and J-beta primers. Using its own MiXCR run on the 5' RACE reads, TCRdb lists one record per CDR3 protein. The sample carries approximately 940,000 distinct CDR3 sequences, 45% to 50% recorded once. The TCR originated in a man aged 25-45 years in good health. The sample taken for sequencing was blood. This chain connects TRBV3-1 to TRBJ2-3, with no clear D. The CDR3 is CASRQKGSTDTQYF. Written as DNA, the CDR3 is TGTGCCAGCAGACAGAAAGGTAGCACAGATACGCAGTATTTT.